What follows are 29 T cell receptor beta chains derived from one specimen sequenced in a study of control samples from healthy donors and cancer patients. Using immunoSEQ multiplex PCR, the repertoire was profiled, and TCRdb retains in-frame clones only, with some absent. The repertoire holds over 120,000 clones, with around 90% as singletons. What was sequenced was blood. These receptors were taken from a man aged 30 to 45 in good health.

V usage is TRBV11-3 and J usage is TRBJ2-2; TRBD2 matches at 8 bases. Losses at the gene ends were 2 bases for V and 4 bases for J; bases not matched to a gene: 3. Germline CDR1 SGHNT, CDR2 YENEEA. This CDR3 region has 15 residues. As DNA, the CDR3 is TGTGCCAGCAGCTTATATCGGGGGGGCACCGGGGAGCTGTTTTTT. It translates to CASSLYRGGTGELFF.

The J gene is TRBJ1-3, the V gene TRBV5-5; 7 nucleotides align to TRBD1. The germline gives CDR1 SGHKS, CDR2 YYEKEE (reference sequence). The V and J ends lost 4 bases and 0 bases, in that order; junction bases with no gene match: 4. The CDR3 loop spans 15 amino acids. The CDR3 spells CASSGGGSSGNTIYF. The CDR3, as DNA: TGTGCCAGCAGCGGAGGGGGCAGCTCTGGAAACACCATATATTTT.

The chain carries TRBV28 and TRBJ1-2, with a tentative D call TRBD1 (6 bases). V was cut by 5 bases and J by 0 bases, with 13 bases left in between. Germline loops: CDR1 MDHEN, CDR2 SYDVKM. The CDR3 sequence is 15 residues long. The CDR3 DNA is TGTGCCAGCAGTGAAACAGGGTTTGCTAACTATGGCTACACCTTC. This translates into CASSETGFANYGYTF.

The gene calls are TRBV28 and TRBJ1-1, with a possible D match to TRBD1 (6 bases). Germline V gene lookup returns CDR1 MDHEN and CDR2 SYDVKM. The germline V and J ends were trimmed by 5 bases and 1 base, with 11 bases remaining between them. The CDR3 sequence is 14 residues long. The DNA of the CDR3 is TGTGCCAGCAGTCCCGGGGGCGAGAACACTGAAGCTTTCTTT. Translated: CASSPGGENTEAFF.

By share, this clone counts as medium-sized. The chain's CDR3 is CATSGIQGNGNEQFF. CDR3 coding DNA: TGTGCCACCAGTGGAATACAGGGGAATGGCAATGAGCAGTTCTTC. The chain uses TRBV24-1 and TRBJ2-1, with TRBD1 identical over 7 bases. V lost 5 bases and J lost 6; bases outside the gene matches: 9. CDR1 KGHDR and CDR2 SFDVKD come from the germline V gene. The CDR3 has 15 residues.

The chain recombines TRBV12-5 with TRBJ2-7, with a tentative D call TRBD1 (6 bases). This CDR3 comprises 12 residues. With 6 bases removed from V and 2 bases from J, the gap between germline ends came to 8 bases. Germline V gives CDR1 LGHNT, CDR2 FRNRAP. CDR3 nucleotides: TGTGCTAGTGGGGCAGGGGCCTACGAGCAGTACTTC. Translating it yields CASGAGAYEQYF.

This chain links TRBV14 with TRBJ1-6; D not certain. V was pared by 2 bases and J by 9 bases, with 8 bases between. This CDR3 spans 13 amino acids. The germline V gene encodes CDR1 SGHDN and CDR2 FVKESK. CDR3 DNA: TGTGCCAGCAGCCAAACGGAAGTTTCACCCCTCCACTTT. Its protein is CASSQTEVSPLHF.

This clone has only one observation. The CDR3 spells CASSLDSGSTDTQYF. As DNA, the CDR3 is TGTGCCAGCAGCTTAGACAGCGGCAGCACAGATACGCAGTATTTT. The chain recombines TRBV7-7 with TRBJ2-3, with D perhaps matching TRBD2 (5 bases). The germline V gene has CDR1 SSHAT and CDR2 FNYEAQ (reference sequence). Trimming cost V 1 base and J 0 bases, with 8 bases left between them. This CDR3 comprises 15 residues. Full variable domain (remainder filled in from reference TRBV7-7 and TRBJ2-3): GAGVSQSPRYKVTKRGQDVTLRCDPISSHATLYWYQQALGQGPEFLTYFNYEAQPDKSGLPSDRFSAERPEGSISTLTIQRTEQRDSAMYRCASSLDSGSTDTQYFGPGTRLTVL.

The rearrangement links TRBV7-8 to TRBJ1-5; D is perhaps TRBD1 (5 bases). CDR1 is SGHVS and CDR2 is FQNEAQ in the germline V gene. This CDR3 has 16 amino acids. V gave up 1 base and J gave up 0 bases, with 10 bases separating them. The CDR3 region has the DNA TGTGCCAGCAGCTTAGGCCAGGGCAATAGCAATCAGCCCCAGCATTTT. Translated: CASSLGQGNSNQPQHF. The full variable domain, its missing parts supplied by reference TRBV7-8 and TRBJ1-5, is GAGVSQSPRYKVAKRGQDVALRCDPISGHVSLFWYQQALGQGPEFLTYFQNEAQLDKSGLPSDRFFAERPEGSVSTLKIQRTQQEDSAVYLCASSLGQGNSNQPQHFGDGTRLSIL.

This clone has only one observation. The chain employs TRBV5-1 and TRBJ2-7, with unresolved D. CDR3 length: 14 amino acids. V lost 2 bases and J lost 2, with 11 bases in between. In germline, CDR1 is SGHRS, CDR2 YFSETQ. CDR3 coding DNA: TGCGCCAGCAGCTTAATTGCGGTCCCCTACGAGCAGTACTTC. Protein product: CASSLIAVPYEQYF.

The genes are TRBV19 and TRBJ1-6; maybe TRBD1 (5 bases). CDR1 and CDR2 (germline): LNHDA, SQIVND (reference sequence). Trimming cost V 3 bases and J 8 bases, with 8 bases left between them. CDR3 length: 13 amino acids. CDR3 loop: CASSMVRDSPLHF. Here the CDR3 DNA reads TGTGCCAGTAGTATGGTCAGGGATTCACCCCTCCACTTT.

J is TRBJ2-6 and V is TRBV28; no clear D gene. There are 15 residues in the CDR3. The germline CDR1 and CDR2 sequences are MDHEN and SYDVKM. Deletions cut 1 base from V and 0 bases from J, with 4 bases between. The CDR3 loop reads CASSLSRSGANVLTF. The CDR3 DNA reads TGTGCCAGCAGTTTATCTCGCTCTGGGGCCAACGTCCTGACTTTC.

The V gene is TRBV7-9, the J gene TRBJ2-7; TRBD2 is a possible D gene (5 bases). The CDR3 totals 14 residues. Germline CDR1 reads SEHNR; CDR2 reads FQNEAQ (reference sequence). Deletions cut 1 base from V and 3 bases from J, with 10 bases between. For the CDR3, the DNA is TGTGCCAGCAGCTTAGTGGGGAGCATCTACGAGCAGTACTTC. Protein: CASSLVGSIYEQYF.

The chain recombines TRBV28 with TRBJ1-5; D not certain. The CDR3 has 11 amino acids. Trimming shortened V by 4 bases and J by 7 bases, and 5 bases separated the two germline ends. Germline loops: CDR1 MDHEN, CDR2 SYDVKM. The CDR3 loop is CASSSIQPQHF. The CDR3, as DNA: TGTGCCAGCAGTTCTATCCAGCCCCAGCATTTT.

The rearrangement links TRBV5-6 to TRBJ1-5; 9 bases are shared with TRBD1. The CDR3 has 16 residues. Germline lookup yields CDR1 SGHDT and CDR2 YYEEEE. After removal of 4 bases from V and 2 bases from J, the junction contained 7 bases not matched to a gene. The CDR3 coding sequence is TGTGCCAGCAGCATGACAGGGGGTAGAGGCAATCAGCCCCAGCATTTT. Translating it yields CASSMTGGRGNQPQHF.

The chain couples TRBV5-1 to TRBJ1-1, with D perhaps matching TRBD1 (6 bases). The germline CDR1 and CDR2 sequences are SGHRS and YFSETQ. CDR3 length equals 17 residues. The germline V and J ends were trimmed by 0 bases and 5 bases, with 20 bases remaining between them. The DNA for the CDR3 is TGCGCCAGCAGCTTGGACGGTTCTGGGGGCGTAAAAACTGAAGCTTTCTTT. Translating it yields CASSLDGSGGVKTEAFF.

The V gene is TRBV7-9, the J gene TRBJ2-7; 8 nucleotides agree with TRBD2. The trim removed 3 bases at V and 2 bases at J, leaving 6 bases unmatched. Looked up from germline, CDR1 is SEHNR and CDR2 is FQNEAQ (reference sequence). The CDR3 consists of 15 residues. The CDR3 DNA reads TGTGCCAGCAGCTTTTCGGCGGGGGGCCCCTACGAGCAGTACTTC. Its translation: CASSFSAGGPYEQYF. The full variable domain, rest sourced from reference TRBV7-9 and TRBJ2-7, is DTGVSQNPRHKITKRGQNVTFRCDPISEHNRLYWYRQTLGQGPEFLTYFQNEAQLEKSRLLSDRFSAERPKGSFSTLEIQRTEQGDSAMYLCASSFSAGGPYEQYFGPGTRLTVT.

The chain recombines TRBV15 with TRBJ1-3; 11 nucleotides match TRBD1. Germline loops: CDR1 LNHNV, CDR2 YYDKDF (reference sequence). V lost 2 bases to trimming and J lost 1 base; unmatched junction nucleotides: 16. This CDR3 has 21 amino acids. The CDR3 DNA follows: TGTGCCACCAGCAGACTAGGCCCCGGACAGGGGGCCCCAGAATCTGGAAACACCATATATTTT. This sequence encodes CATSRLGPGQGAPESGNTIYF.

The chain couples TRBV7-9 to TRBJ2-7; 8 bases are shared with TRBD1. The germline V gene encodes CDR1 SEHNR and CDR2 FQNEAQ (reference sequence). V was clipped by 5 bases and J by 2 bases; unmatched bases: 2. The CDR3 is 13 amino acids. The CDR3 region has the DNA TGTGCCAGCAGCGCACAGGGGGCCTACGAGCAGTACTTC. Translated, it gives CASSAQGAYEQYF.

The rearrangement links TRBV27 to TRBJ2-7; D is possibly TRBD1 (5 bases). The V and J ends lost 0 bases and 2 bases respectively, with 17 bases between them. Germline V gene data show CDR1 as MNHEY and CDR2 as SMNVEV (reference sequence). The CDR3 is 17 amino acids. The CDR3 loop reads CASSLSPGQGPTYEQYF. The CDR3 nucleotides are TGTGCCAGCAGTTTATCCCCTGGCCAGGGTCCAACCTACGAGCAGTACTTC.

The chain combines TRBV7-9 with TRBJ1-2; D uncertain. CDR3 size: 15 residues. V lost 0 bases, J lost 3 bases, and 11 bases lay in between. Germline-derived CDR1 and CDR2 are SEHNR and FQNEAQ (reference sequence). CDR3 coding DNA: TGTGCCAGCAGCTTAGCCCTTCGGTTGGACTATGGCTACACCTTC. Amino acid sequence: CASSLALRLDYGYTF. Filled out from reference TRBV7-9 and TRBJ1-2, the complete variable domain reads DTGVSQNPRHKITKRGQNVTFRCDPISEHNRLYWYRQTLGQGPEFLTYFQNEAQLEKSRLLSDRFSAERPKGSFSTLEIQRTEQGDSAMYLCASSLALRLDYGYTFGSGTRLTVV.

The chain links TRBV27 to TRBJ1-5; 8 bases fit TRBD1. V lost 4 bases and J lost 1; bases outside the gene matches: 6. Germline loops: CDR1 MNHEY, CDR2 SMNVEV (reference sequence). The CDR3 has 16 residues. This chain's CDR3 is CASSSLQGGSNQPQHF. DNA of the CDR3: TGTGCCAGCAGTTCCCTACAGGGGGGGAGCAATCAGCCCCAGCATTTT.

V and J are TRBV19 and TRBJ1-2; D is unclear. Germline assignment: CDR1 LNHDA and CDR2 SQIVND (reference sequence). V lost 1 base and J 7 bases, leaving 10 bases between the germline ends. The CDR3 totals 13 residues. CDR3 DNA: TGTGCCAGTAGTATAGGTGGAGGAGCTGGCTACACCTTC. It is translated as CASSIGGGAGYTF.

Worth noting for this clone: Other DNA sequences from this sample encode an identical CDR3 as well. CDR3 nucleotide sequence: TGTGCCAGCAGCCCTCGGACGGGATTGAACACCGGGGAGCTGTTTTTT. Residues: CASSPRTGLNTGELFF. The chain recombines TRBV9 with TRBJ2-2; weak D call: TRBD2 (5 bases). The CDR3 covers 16 residues. The ends were cut back, 4 bases at V and 1 base at J, with 14 bases in the middle. Looked up from germline, CDR1 is SGDLS and CDR2 is YYNGEE.

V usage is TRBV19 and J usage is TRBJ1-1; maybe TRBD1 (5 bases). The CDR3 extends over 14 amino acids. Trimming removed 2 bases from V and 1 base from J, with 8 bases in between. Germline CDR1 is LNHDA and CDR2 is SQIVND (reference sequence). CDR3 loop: CASSIRDRNTEAFF. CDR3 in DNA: TGTGCCAGTAGTATAAGAGACAGGAACACTGAAGCTTTCTTT.

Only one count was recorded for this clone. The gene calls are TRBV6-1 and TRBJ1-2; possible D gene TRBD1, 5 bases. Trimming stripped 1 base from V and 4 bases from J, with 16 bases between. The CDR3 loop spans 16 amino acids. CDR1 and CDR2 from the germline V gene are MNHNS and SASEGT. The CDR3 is CASSEEWAGRPYGYTF. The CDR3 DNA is TGTGCCAGCAGTGAAGAGTGGGCAGGGAGACCCTATGGCTACACCTTC.

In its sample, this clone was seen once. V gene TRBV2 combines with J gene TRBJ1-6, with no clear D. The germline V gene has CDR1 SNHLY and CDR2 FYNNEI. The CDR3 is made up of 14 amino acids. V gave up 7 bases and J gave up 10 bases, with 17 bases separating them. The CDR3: CASTEPGLWSPLHF. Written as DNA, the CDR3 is TGTGCCAGCACCGAACCGGGGTTATGGTCACCCCTCCACTTT.

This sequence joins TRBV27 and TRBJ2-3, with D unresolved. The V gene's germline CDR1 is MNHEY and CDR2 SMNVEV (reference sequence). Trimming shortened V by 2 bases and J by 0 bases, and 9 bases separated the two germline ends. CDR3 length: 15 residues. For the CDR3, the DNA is TGTGCCAGCAGTTTAGGTCCAACTAGCACAGATACGCAGTATTTT. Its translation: CASSLGPTSTDTQYF.

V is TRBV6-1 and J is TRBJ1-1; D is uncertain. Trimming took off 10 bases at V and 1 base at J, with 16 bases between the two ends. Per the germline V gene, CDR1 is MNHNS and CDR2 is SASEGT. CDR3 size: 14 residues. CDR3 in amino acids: CAISEGGGNTEAFF. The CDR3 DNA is TGTGCCATCTCGGAGGGAGGCGGGAACACTGAAGCTTTCTTT.